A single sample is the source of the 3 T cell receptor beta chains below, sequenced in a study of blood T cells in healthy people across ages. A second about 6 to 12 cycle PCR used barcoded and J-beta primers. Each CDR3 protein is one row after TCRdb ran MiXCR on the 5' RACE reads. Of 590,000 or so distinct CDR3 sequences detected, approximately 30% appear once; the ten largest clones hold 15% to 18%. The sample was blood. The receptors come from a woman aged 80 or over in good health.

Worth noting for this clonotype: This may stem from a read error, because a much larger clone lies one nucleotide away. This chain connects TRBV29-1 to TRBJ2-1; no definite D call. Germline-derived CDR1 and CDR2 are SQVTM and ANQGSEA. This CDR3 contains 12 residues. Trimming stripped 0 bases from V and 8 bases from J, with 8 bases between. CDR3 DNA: TGCAGCGTTGAAGACCGGTGCGATGAGCAGTTCTTC. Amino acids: CSVEDRCDEQFF.

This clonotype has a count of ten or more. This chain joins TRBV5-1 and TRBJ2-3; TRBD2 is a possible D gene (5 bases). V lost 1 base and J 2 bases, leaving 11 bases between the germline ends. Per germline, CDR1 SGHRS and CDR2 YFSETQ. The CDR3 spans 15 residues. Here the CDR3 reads CASSLRGLNTDTQYF. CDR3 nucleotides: TGCGCCAGCAGCTTGAGAGGGCTGAACACAGATACGCAGTATTTT.

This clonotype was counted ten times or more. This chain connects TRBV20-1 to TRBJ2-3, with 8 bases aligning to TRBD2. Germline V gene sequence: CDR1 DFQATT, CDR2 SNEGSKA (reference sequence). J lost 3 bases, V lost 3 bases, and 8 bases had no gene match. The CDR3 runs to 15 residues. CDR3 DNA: TGCAGTGCTAGGCAACCGGGACTAGGAACAGATACGCAGTATTTT. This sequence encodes CSARQPGLGTDTQYF.